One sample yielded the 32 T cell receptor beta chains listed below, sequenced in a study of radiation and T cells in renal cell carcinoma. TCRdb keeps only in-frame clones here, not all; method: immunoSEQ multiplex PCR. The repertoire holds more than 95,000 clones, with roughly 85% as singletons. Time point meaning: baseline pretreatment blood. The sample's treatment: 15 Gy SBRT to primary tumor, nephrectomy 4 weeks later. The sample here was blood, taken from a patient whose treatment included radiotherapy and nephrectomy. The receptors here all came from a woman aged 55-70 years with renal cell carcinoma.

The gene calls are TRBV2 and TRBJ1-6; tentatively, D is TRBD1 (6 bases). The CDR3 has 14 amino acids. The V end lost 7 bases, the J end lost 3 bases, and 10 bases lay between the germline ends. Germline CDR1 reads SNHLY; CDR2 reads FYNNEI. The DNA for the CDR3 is TGTGCCAGCAACCTGGACAGCTATAATTCACCCCTCCACTTT. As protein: CASNLDSYNSPLHF.

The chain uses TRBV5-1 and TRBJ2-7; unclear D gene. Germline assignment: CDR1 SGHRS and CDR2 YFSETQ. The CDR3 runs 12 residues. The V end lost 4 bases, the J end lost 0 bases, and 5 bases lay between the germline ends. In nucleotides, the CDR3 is TGCGCCAGCAGCGGGGACTCCTACGAGCAGTACTTC. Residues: CASSGDSYEQYF.

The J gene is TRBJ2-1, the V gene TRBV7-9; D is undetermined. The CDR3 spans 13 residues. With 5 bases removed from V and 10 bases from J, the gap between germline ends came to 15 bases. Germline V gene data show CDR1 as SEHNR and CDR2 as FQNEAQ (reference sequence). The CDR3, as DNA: TGTGCCAGCAGCCTACCCCAGGACCTAGAGCAGTTCTTC. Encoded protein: CASSLPQDLEQFF.

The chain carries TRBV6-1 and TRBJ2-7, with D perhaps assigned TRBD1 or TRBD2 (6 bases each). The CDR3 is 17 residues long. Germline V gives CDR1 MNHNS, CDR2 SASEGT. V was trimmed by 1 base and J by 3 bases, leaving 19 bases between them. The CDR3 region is CASSEGGAGWLFYEQYF. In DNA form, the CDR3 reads TGTGCCAGCAGTGAAGGGGGGGCAGGCTGGTTATTCTACGAGCAGTACTTC.

The DNA of the CDR3 is TGTGCCAGCAGTTACGGGGGGGCCCCGAACACTGAAGCTTTCTTT. Amino acid sequence: CASSYGGAPNTEAFF. This chain connects TRBV6-5 to TRBJ1-1, with D tentatively TRBD1 (6 bases). Between the trimmed V and J ends, which lost 2 bases and 1 base, there was a span of 11 bases. The CDR3 runs 15 residues. The V gene's germline CDR1 is MNHEY and CDR2 SVGAGI.

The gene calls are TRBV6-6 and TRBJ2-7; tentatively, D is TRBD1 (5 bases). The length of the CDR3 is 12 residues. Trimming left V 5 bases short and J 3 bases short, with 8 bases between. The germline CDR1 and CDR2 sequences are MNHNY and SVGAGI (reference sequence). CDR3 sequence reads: CASSGHLYEQYF. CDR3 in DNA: TGTGCCAGCAGTGGACACCTCTACGAGCAGTACTTC.

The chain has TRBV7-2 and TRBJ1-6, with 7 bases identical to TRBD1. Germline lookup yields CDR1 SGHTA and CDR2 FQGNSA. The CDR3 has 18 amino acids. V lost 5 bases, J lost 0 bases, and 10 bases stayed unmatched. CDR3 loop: CASSVGTVRLSYNSPLHF. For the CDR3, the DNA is TGTGCCAGCAGCGTAGGGACAGTTCGGCTCTCCTATAATTCACCCCTCCACTTT.

CDR3 protein: CASMRQGYGYTF. The CDR3, as DNA: TGTGCCAGCATGCGGCAGGGGTATGGCTACACCTTC. This chain links TRBV2 with TRBJ1-2; tentatively, D is TRBD1 (6 bases). Trimming took 7 bases from V and 5 from J, leaving 11 bases between them. Per germline, CDR1 SNHLY and CDR2 FYNNEI. This CDR3 has 12 amino acids.

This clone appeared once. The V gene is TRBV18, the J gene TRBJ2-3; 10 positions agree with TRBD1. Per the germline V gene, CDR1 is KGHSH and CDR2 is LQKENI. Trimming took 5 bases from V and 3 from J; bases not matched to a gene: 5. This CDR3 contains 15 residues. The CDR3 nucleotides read TGTGCCAGCTCAGCAGACAGGGGGCGAACAGATACGCAGTATTTT. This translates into CASSADRGRTDTQYF.

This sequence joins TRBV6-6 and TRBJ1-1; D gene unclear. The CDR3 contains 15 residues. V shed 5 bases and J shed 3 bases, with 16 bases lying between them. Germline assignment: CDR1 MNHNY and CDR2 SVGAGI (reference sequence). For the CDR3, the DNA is TGTGCCAGCAGTCCGAGGGCCGGCTCGGACACTGAAGCTTTCTTT. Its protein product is CASSPRAGSDTEAFF.

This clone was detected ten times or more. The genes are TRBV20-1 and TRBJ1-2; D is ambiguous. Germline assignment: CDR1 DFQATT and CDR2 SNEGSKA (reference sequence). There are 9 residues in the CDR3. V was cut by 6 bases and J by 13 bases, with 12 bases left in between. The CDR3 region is CSAKGYFTF. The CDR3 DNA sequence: TGCAGTGCCAAAGGGTACTTCACCTTC.

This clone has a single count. The CDR3 sequence is CASSATGVGTGELFF. The CDR3 DNA reads as TGTGCCAGCAGCGCGACAGGGGTGGGGACCGGGGAGCTGTTTTTT. The V and J genes are TRBV9 and TRBJ2-2; 8 nucleotides agree with TRBD1. Unmatched junction bases numbered 6, after V lost 3 bases and J lost 5 bases. CDR3 length equals 15 residues. Germline V gene sequence: CDR1 SGDLS, CDR2 YYNGEE.

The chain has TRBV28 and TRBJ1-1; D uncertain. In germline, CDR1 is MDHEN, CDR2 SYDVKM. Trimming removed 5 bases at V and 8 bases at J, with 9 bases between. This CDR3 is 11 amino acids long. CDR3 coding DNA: TGTGCCAGCAGTCCACCGGGCGAAGCTTTCTTT. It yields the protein CASSPPGEAFF.

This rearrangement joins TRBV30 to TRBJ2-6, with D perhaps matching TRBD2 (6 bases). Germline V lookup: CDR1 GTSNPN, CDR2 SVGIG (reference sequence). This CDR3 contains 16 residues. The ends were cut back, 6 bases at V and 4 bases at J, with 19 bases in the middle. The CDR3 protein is CACQSGLASGANVLTF. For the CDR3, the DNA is TGTGCCTGCCAGTCGGGACTCGCGTCGGGGGCCAACGTCCTGACTTTC. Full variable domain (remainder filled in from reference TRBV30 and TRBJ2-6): SQTIHQWPATLVQPVGSPLSLECTVEGTSNPNLYWYRQAAGRGLQLLFYSVGIGQISSEVPQNLSASRPQDRQFILSSKKLLLSDSGFYLCACQSGLASGANVLTFGAGSRLTVL.

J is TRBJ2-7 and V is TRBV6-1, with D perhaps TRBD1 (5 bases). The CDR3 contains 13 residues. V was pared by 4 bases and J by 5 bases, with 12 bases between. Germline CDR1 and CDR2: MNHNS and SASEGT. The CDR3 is CASSVDSGNEQYF. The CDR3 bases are TGTGCCAGCAGTGTAGACAGTGGTAACGAGCAGTACTTC.

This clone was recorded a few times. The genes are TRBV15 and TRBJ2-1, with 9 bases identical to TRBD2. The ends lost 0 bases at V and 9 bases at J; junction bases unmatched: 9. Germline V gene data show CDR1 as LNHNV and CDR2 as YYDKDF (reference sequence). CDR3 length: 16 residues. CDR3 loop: CATSRDGVAGDGEQFF. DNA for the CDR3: TGTGCCACCAGCAGAGATGGGGTAGCGGGAGATGGTGAGCAGTTCTTC. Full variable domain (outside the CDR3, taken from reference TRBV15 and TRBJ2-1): DAMVIQNPRYQVTQFGKPVTLSCSQTLNHNVMYWYQQKSSQAPKLLFHYYDKDFNNEADTPDNFQSRRPNTSFCFLDIRSPGLGDTAMYLCATSRDGVAGDGEQFFGPGTRLTVL.

The CDR3 sequence is CASSHGQDSPLHF. CDR3 bases: TGCGCCAGCAGCCACGGCCAGGACTCACCCCTCCACTTT. This rearrangement joins TRBV4-1 to TRBJ1-6; no clear D gene. Per germline, CDR1 MGHRA and CDR2 YSYEKL. V was clipped by 3 bases and J by 10 bases, with 10 bases between them. CDR3 length: 13 residues.

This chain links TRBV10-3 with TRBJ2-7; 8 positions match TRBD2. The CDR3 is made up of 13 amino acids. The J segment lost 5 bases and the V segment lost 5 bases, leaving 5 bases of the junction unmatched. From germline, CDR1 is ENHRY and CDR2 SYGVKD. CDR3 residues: CAISTGTRNEQYF. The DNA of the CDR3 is TGTGCCATCAGTACCGGGACTAGGAACGAGCAGTACTTC.

CDR3 nucleotides: TGTGCCAGTAGTATTGGAGGGATGAACACTGAAGCTTTCTTT. Its translation is CASSIGGMNTEAFF. The chain uses TRBV19 and TRBJ1-1; D is uncertain. Germline V gene data show CDR1 as LNHDA and CDR2 as SQIVND (reference sequence). V was pared by 3 bases and J by 0 bases, with 8 bases between. The CDR3 runs to 14 residues.

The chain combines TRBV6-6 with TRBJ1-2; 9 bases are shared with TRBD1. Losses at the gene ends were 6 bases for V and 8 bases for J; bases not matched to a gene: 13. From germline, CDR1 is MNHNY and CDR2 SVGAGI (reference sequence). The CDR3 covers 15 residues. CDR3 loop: CASSISSGQGRGYTF. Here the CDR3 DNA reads TGTGCCAGCAGCATCAGCTCCGGACAGGGGAGAGGCTACACCTTC.

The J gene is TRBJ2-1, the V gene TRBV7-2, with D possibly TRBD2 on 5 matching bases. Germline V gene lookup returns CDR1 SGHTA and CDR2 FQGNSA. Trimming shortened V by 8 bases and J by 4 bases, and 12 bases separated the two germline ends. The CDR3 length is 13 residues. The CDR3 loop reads CASRSPGYNEQFF. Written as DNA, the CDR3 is TGTGCCAGCCGCTCCCCGGGGTACAATGAGCAGTTCTTC.

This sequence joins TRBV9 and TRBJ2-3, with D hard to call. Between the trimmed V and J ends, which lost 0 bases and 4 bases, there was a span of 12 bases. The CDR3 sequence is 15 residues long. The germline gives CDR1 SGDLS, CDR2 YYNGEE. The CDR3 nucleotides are TGTGCCAGCAGCGTAGATCCCGTGAGCCCAGATACGCAGTATTTT. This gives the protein CASSVDPVSPDTQYF.

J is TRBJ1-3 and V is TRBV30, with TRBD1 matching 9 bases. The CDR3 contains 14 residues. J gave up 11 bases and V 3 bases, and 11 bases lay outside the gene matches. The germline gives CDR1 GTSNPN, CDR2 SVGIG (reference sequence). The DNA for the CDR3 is TGTGCCTGGAGACTGGACAGGGGTTTGTCGTCCATATATTTT. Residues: CAWRLDRGLSSIYF. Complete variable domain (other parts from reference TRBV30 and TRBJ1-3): SQTIHQWPATLVQPVGSPLSLECTVEGTSNPNLYWYRQAAGRGLQLLFYSVGIGQISSEVPQNLSASRPQDRQFILSSKKLLLSDSGFYLCAWRLDRGLSSIYFGEGSWLTVV.

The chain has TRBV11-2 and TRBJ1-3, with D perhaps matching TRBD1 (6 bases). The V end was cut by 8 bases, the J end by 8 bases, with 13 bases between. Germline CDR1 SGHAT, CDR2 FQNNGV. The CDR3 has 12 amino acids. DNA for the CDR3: TGTGCCAGCTCGGGGGGCAGCTACACCATATATTTT. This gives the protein CASSGGSYTIYF. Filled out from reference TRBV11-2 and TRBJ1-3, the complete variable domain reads EAGVAQSPRYKIIEKRQSVAFWCNPISGHATLYWYQQILGQGPKLLIQFQNNGVVDDSQLPKDRFSAERLKGVDSTLKIQPAKLEDSAVYLCASSGGSYTIYFGEGSWLTVV.

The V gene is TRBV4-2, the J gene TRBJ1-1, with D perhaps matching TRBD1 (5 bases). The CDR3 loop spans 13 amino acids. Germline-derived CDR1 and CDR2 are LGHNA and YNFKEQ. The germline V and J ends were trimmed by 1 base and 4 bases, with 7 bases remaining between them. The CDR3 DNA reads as TGTGCCAGCAGCCAAGGGGGGAGCACTGAAGCTTTCTTT. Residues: CASSQGGSTEAFF.

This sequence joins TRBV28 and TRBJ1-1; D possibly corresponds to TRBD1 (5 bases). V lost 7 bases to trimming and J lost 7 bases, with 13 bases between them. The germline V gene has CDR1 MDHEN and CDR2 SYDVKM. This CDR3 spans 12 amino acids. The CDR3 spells CASTRVGGEAFF. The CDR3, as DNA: TGTGCCAGCACTCGGGTTGGGGGTGAAGCTTTCTTT.

This chain's CDR3 is CASSPSGPNSLEQYF. CDR3 DNA sequence: TGTGCCAGCAGCCCAAGCGGACCCAACTCTCTCGAGCAGTACTTC. This chain joins TRBV13 and TRBJ2-7; tentatively, D is TRBD2 (5 bases). Germline V gene lookup returns CDR1 PRHDT and CDR2 FYEKMQ (reference sequence). V was shortened by 5 bases and J by 6 bases, with 20 bases between the two germline ends. The CDR3 length is 15 residues.

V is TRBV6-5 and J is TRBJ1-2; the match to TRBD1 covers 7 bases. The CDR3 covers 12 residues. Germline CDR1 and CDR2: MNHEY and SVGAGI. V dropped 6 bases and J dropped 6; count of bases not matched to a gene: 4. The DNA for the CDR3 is TGTGCCAGCAGGTCGACAGGGAATGGCTACACCTTC. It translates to CASRSTGNGYTF.

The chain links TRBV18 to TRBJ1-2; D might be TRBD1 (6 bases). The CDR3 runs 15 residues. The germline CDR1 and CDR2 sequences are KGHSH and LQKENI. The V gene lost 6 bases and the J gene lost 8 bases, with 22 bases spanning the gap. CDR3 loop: CASSPIQGRGEGYTF. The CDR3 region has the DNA TGTGCCAGCTCGCCGATACAGGGCCGAGGCGAGGGCTACACCTTC. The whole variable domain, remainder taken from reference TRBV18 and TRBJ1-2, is NAGVMQNPRHLVRRRGQEARLRCSPMKGHSHVYWYRQLPEEGLKFMVYLQKENIIDESGMPKERFSAEFPKEGPSILRIQQVVRGDSAAYFCASSPIQGRGEGYTFGSGTRLTVV.

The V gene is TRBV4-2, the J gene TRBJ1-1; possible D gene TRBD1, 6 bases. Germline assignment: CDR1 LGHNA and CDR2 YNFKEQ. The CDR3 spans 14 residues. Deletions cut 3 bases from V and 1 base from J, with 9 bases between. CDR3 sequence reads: CASSQGGRNTEAFF. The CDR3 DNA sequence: TGTGCCAGCAGCCAGGGGGGGCGGAACACTGAAGCTTTCTTT.

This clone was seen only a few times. For the CDR3, the DNA is TGTGCCAGCAGTGCTGGAGCGTTTGGCGAGCAGTACTTC. Translated: CASSAGAFGEQYF. The chain recombines TRBV2 with TRBJ2-7, with unresolved D. CDR3 length: 13 residues. Germline loops: CDR1 SNHLY, CDR2 FYNNEI. V lost 4 bases to trimming and J lost 6 bases, with 13 bases between them.

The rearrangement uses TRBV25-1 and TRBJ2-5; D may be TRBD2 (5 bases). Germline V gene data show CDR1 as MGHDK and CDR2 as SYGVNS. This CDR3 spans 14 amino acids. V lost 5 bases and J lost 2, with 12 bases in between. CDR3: CASSRPGSQETQYF. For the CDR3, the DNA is TGTGCCAGCAGTAGACCGGGGTCTCAAGAGACCCAGTACTTC.